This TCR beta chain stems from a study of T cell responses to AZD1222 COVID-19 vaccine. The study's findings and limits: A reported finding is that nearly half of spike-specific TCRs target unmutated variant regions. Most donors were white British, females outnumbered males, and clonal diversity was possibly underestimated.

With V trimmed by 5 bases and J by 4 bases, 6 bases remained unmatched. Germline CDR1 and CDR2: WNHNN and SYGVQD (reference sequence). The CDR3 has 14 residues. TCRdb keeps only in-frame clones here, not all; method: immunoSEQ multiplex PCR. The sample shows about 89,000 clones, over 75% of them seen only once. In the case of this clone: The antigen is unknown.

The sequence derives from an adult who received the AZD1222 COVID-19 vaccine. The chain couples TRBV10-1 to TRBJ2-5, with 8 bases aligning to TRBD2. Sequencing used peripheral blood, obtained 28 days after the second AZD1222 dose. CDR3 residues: CASSPTSGRETQYF. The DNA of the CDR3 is TGCGCCAGCAGTCCTACTAGCGGTCGAGAGACCCAGTACTTC.